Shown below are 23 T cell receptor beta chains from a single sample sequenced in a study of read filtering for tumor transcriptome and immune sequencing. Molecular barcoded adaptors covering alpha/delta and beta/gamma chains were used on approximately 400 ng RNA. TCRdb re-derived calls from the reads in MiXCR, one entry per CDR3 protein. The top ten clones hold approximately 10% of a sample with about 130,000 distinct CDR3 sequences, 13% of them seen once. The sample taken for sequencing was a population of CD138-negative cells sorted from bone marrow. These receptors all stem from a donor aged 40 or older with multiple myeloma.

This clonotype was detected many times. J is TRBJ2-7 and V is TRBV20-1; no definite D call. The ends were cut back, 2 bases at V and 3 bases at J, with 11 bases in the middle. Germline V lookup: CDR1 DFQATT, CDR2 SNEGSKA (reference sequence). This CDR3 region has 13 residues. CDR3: CSARKQSFYEQYF. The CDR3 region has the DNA TGCAGTGCTAGAAAACAGAGTTTCTACGAGCAGTACTTC.

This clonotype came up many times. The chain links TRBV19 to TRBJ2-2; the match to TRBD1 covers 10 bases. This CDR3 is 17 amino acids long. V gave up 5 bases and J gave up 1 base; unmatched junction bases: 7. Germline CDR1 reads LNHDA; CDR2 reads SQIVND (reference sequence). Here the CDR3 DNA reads TGTGCCAGTAGTCCAGAGGACAGGGGGGGGAACACCGGGGAGCTGTTTTTT. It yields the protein CASSPEDRGGNTGELFF.

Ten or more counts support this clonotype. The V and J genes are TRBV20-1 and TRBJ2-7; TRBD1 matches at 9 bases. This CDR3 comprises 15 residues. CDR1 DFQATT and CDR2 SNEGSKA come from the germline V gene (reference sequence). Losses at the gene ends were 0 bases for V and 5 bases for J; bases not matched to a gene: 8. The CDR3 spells CSARDGGTGKNEQYF. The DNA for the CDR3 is TGCAGTGCTAGAGATGGAGGGACAGGGAAAAACGAGCAGTACTTC.

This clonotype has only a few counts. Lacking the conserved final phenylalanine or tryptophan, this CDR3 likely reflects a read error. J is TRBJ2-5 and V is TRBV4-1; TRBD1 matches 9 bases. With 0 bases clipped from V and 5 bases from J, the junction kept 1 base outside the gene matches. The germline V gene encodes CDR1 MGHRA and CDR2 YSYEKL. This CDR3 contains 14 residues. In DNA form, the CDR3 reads TGCGCCAGCAGCCAAGACGGACAGGGGGAGACCCAGTACTGC. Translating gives CASSQDGQGETQYC.

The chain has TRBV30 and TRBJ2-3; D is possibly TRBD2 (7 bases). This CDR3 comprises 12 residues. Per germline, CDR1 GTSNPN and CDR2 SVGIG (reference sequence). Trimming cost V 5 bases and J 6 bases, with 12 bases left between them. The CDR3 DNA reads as TGTGCCTGGGATCGGGGGGCGGATACGCAGTATTTT. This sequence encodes CAWDRGADTQYF.

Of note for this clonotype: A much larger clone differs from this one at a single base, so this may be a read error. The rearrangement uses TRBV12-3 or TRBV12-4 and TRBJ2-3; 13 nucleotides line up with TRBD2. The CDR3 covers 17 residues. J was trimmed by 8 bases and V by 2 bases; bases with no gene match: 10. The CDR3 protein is CASSLLTSGGARGTQYF. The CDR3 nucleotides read TGTGCCAGCAGTTTATTAACTAGCGGGGGGGCCAGGGGTACGCAGTATTTT.

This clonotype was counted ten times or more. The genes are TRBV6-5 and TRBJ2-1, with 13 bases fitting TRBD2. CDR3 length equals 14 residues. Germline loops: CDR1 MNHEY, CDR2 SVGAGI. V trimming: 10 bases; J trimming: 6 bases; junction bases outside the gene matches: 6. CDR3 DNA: TGTGCCACCCAAACTAGCGGGGGGGCCAATGAGCAGTTCTTC. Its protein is CATQTSGGANEQFF.

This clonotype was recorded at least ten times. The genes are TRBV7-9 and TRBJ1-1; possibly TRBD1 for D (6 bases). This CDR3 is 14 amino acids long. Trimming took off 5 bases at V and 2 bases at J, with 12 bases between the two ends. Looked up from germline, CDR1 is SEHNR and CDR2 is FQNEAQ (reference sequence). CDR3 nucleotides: TGTGCCAGCAGCCACCCGGACAGAAACACTGAAGCTTTCTTT. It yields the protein CASSHPDRNTEAFF.

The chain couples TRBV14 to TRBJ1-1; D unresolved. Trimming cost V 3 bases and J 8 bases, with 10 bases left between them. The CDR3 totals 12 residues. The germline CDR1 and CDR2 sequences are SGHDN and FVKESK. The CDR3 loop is CASSQSRREAFF. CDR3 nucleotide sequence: TGTGCCAGCAGCCAGTCACGGAGGGAAGCTTTCTTT. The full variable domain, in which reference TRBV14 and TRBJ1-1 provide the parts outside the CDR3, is EAGVTQFPSHSVIEKGQTVTLRCDPISGHDNLYWYRRVMGKEIKFLLHFVKESKQDESGMPNNRFLAERTGGTYSTLKVQPAELEDSGVYFCASSQSRREAFFGQGTRLTVV.

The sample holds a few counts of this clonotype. The CDR3 protein is CASSEPGQGFHEQYF. The CDR3 bases are TGTGCCAGTAGTGAGCCGGGACAGGGTTTTCACGAGCAGTACTTC. The chain carries TRBV19 and TRBJ2-7, with 9 nucleotides matching TRBD1. CDR1 and CDR2 from the germline V gene are LNHDA and SQIVND (reference sequence). CDR3 length: 15 amino acids. V dropped 5 bases and J dropped 5; count of bases not matched to a gene: 10.

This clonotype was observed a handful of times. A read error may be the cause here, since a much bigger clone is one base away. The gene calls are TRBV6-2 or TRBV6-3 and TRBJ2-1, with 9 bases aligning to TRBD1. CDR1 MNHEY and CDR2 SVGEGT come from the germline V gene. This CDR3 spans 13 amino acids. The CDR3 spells CASLRTGVNEQLF. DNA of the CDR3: TGTGCCAGCCTTCGGACAGGGGTAAATGAGCAGCTCTTC.

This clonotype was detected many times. The CDR3 DNA reads TGTGCCAGTAGTATAACCAGGAATACTGAAGCTTTCTTT. This sequence encodes CASSITRNTEAFF. The V gene is TRBV19, the J gene TRBJ1-1; D not resolved. The CDR3 is 13 amino acids. Germline values: CDR1 LNHDA, CDR2 SQIVND (reference sequence). Trimming shortened V by 2 bases and J by 5 bases, and 9 bases separated the two germline ends. The full variable domain, its missing parts supplied by reference TRBV19 and TRBJ1-1, is DGGITQSPKYLFRKEGQNVTLSCEQNLNHDAMYWYRQDPGQGLRLIYYSQIVNDFQKGDIAEGYSVSREKKESFPLTVTSAQKNPTAFYLCASSITRNTEAFFGQGTRLTVV.

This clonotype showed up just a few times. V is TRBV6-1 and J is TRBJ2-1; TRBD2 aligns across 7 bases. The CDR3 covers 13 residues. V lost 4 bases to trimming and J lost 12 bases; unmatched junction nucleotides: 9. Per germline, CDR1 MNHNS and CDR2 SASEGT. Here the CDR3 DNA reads TGTGCCAGCAGTGTAGAGCGGGGAGGTGGGCAGTTCTTC. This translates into CASSVERGGGQFF.

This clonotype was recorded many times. The CDR3 DNA reads TGTGCCAGCAGTGAAGAAGAACTAATTACAGAGACCCAGTACTTC. Translation: CASSEEELITETQYF. The gene calls are TRBV6-1 and TRBJ2-5; D not resolved. Germline assignment: CDR1 MNHNS and CDR2 SASEGT. V lost 1 base and J 4 bases, leaving 13 bases between the germline ends. The CDR3 runs 15 residues.

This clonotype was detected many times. The CDR3 coding sequence is TGTGCCAGCAGACTAGCGGGAGATCCGGATAAAATTCAGTACTTC. It specifies CASRLAGDPDKIQYF. The genes are TRBV28 and TRBJ2-4; TRBD2 matches 11 bases. Per the germline V gene, CDR1 is MDHEN and CDR2 is SYDVKM. CDR3 size: 15 residues. V was pared by 6 bases and J by 10 bases, with 11 bases of the junction left unmatched.

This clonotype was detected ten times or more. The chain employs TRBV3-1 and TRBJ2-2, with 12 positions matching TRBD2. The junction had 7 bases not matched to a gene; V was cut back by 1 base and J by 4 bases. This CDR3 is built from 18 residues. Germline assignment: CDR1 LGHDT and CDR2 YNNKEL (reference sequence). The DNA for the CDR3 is TGTGCCAGCAGCCAAGGCCCTAGCGGGAGGGCCGGCACCGGGGAGCTGTTTTTT. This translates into CASSQGPSGRAGTGELFF.

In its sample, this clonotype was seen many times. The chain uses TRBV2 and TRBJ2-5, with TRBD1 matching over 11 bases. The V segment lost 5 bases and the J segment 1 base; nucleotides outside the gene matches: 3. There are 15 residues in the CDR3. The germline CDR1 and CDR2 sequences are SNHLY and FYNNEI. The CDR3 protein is CASSKGTGGQETQYF. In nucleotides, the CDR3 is TGTGCCAGCAGTAAAGGGACAGGGGGCCAAGAGACCCAGTACTTC.

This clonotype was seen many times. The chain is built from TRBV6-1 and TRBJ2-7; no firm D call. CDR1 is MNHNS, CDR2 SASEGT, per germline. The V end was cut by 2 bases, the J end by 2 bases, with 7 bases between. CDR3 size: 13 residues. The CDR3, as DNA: TGTGCCAGCAGTGAATTGCCAACCTACGAGCAGTACTTC. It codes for CASSELPTYEQYF.

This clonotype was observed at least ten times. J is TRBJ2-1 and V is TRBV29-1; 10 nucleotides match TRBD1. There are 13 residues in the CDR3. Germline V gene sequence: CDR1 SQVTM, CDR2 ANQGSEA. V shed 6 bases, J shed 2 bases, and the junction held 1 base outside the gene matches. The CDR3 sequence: CSVGTGAYNEQFF. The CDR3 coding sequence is TGCAGCGTCGGGACAGGGGCCTACAATGAGCAGTTCTTC.

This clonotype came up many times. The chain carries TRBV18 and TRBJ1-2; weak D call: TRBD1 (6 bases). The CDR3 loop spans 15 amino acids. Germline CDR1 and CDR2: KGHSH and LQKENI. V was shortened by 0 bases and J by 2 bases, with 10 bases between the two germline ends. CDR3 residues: CASSPPPGENYGYTF. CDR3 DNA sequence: TGTGCCAGCTCACCACCCCCAGGGGAGAACTATGGCTACACCTTC.

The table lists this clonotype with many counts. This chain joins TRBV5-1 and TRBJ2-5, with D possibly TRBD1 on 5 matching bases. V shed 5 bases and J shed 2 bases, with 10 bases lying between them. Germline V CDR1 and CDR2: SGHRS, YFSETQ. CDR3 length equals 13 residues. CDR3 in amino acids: CASRKDSQETQYF. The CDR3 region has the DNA TGCGCCAGCAGAAAAGACAGTCAAGAGACCCAGTACTTC.

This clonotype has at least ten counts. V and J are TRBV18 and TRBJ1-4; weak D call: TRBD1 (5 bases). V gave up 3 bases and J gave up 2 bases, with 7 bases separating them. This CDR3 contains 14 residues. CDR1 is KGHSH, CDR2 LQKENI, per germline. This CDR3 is CASSPGGTNEKLFF. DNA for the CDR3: TGTGCCAGCTCACCGGGGGGGACTAATGAAAAACTGTTTTTT.

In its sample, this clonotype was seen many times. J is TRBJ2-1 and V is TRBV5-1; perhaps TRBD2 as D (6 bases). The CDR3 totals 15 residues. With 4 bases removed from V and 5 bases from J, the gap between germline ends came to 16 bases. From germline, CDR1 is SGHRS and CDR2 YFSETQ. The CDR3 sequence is CASSPLGGRDNEQFF. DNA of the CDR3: TGCGCCAGCAGCCCCCTGGGGGGACGGGACAATGAGCAGTTCTTC.